This is a list of T cell receptor beta chains from one sample in a study of blood T cell repertoires in COVID-19. Profiling relied on immunoSEQ multiplex PCR, and the TCRdb table lists in-frame clones only, not all of them. In the table there are 90,000 to 150,000 clones, around 88% of which are singletons. Sequenced material: peripheral blood. The receptors were sampled from a woman between 50 and 59 years old with active or convalescent COVID-19. Both conserved end residues are part of each CDR3. Fields, in order: J gene, V gene, D gene, clone size, CDR3 DNA, CDR3 protein. The D gene is left open where the match is weak. Clone size is given for some rows only: seen once, a few or many times, or a class if the clone is expanded.

>TRBJ1-5|TRBV30|TRBD1|NA
TGTGCCTGGAGGAAACAGGGGGCAGGCAATCAGCCCCAGCATTTT
CAWRKQGAGNQPQHF
>TRBJ1-4|TRBV6-5|TRBD1|NA
TGTGCCAGCAGTCCGCCAGGGGGAGAAAAACTGTTTTTT
CASSPPGGEKLFF
>TRBJ1-3|TRBV7-2|NA|NA
TGTGCCAGCAGCCCCGGGGGGGCTGGAAACACCATATATTTT
CASSPGGAGNTIYF
>TRBJ2-7|TRBV4-3|NA|NA
TGCGCCAGCAGCCTCCGGGAGCCCTCCTACGAGCAGTACTTC
CASSLREPSYEQYF
>TRBJ1-1|TRBV7-2|TRBD1|NA
TGTGCCAGCAGCTTAGCGCTGGGGGACAGAGGTAAAGCTTTCTTT
CASSLALGDRGKAFF
>TRBJ2-5|TRBV28|NA|NA
TGTGCCAGCAGCATCAAGGAGGGTCCCCAAGAGACCCAGTACTTC
CASSIKEGPQETQYF
>TRBJ2-6|TRBV27|NA|NA
TGTGCCAGCAGTTTACGGGTTCGCGAGGGTTCCCTCTTATCTGGGGCCAACGTCCTGACTTTC
CASSLRVREGSLLSGANVLTF
>TRBJ2-7|TRBV6-5|NA|NA
TGTGCCAGCAGTCAAACCCAGAGGGCATCCTACGAGCAGTACTTC
CASSQTQRASYEQYF
>TRBJ1-2|TRBV7-9|NA|NA
TGTGCCAGCAGCTCATCCGGGGGGGGCTATGGCTACACCTTC
CASSSSGGGYGYTF
>TRBJ1-3|TRBV7-9|NA|NA
TGTGCCAGCAGCCCCACGGGGGGGCCGTCTGGAAACACCATATATTTT
CASSPTGGPSGNTIYF
>TRBJ1-2|TRBV7-9|TRBD1|few
TGTGCCAGCAGCCCGGGACAGGGCGGCTACACCTTC
CASSPGQGGYTF
>TRBJ1-4|TRBV27|NA|NA
TGTGCCAGCAGTTTCTGGGGGCCAAATGAAAAACTGTTTTTT
CASSFWGPNEKLFF
>TRBJ2-7|TRBV28|TRBD2|NA
TGTGCCAGCAGTTCTCCGGGACTAAGCTCCTACGAGCAGTACTTC
CASSSPGLSSYEQYF
>TRBJ1-1|TRBV14|NA|once
TGTGCCAGCAGCTCACTTATGAACACTGAAGCTTTCTTT
CASSSLMNTEAFF
>TRBJ1-2|TRBV30|NA|NA
TGTGCCGGGACTGGGGGGGGCGTTGGCTACACCTTC
CAGTGGGVGYTF
>TRBJ2-2|TRBV28|NA|NA
TGTGCCACCCTGTCACAGGCAACCGGGGAGCTGTTTTTT
CATLSQATGELFF
>TRBJ1-5|TRBV2|TRBD1|NA
TGTGCCAGCAGTGGGGACAGGGGACGAGGACAGCCCCAGCATTTT
CASSGDRGRGQPQHF
>TRBJ2-2|TRBV7-8|TRBD2|NA
TGTGCCAGCACCAGCGGGAGTCCCACCGGGGAGCTGTTTTTT
CASTSGSPTGELFF
>TRBJ2-7|TRBV29-1|NA|few
TGCAGCGCGATAGCCGGGGGACGAGGGTACGAGCAGTACTTC
CSAIAGGRGYEQYF
>TRBJ2-1|TRBV28|NA|NA
TGTGCCAGCAGCCCCTGGGACTTGGGCAATGAGCAGTTCTTC
CASSPWDLGNEQFF
>TRBJ1-1|TRBV6-2/TRBV6-3|NA|few
TGTGCCAGCAGTTACTCGCGCACAGGGATAATCATGAACACTGAAGCTTTCTTT
CASSYSRTGIIMNTEAFF
>TRBJ1-5|TRBV19|NA|NA
TGTGCCAGTAGTAGGGGGGAGTATAGCAATCAGCCCCAGCATTTT
CASSRGEYSNQPQHF
>TRBJ2-7|TRBV18|NA|NA
TGTGCCAGCTCACCGGGGCGATCCCCCACCTACGAGCAGTACTTC
CASSPGRSPTYEQYF
>TRBJ1-5|TRBV30|TRBD1|NA
TGTGCCTGGAGTCGCTCCAAGACAGGGGGGGCTCAGCCCCAGCATTTT
CAWSRSKTGGAQPQHF
>TRBJ2-1|TRBV19|NA|NA
TGTGCCAGTAGTATAGGGGGCGGGGCCTACAATGAGCAGTTCTTC
CASSIGGGAYNEQFF
>TRBJ2-2|TRBV19|NA|NA
TGTGCCAGTCTCAGGGGACCCGGGGAGCTGTTTTTT
CASLRGPGELFF
>TRBJ1-2|TRBV10-3|NA|NA
TGTGCCATCGCGAGGGATTTAGATGGCTACACCTTC
CAIARDLDGYTF
>TRBJ1-6|TRBV19|NA|NA
TGTGCCAGTAGTACCGGACAGACCCGCAACGTTAATTCACCCCTCCACTTT
CASSTGQTRNVNSPLHF
>TRBJ2-1|TRBV7-2|NA|NA
TGTGCCAGCAGCTCTTTAGCGGTACGGTTCTTC
CASSSLAVRFF
>TRBJ1-6|TRBV30|NA|NA
TGTGCCTGGAGTGTAAGGGAGGGAGATAATTCACCCCTCCACTTT
CAWSVREGDNSPLHF
>TRBJ2-5|TRBV6-2/TRBV6-3|NA|NA
TGTGCCAGCAGCCGTCTAGCGAACCAAGAGACCCAGTACTTC
CASSRLANQETQYF
>TRBJ1-5|TRBV2|TRBD1|NA
TGTGCCAGCAGTGACGGCGACAGGGTGCCCCAGCATTTT
CASSDGDRVPQHF
>TRBJ2-7|TRBV15|TRBD2|NA
TGTGCCACCAGCACTCCGGGGGGGGCCCACGAGCAGTACTTC
CATSTPGGAHEQYF
>TRBJ1-1|TRBV7-2|NA|NA
TGTGCCAGCAGCCAACCTCCGGACAGTTACACTGAAGCTTTCTTT
CASSQPPDSYTEAFF
>TRBJ2-7|TRBV18|NA|NA
TGTGCCAGCTCCCCGGGACTGAACTCCTACGAGCAGTACTTC
CASSPGLNSYEQYF
>TRBJ2-3|TRBV10-3|TRBD1|NA
TGTGCCATCTCAGATCTGGGACAGGGGCCGCATTTT
CAISDLGQGPHF
>TRBJ2-3|TRBV21-1|NA|NA
TGTGCCAGCAGCGCCCGCGGGCCCCCCCGGCGAGATACGCAGTATTTT
CASSARGPPRRDTQYF
>TRBJ2-7|TRBV7-9|TRBD2|few
TGTGCCAGCAGCTTAGGCGGGAGGGCCTACGAGCAGTACTTC
CASSLGGRAYEQYF
>TRBJ1-5|TRBV23-1|TRBD1|NA
TGCGCCAGCAGTCACCGGACAGGGGGCGGTCAGCCCCAGCATTTT
CASSHRTGGGQPQHF
>TRBJ2-4|TRBV15|NA|NA
TGTGCCACCAGCAGCCGATGGAGGGAGGATTCCAAAAACATTCAGTACTTC
CATSSRWREDSKNIQYF
>TRBJ1-1|TRBV5-3|TRBD1|NA
TGTGCCAGAAGCATCGGGACAGGACAAGCTCCCAGCGCTTTCTTT
CARSIGTGQAPSAFF
>TRBJ2-5|TRBV20-1|NA|NA
TGCAGTGCTAGAGAGCGGGTGACCCAGTACTTC
CSARERVTQYF
>TRBJ2-5|TRBV7-3|TRBD1|NA
TGTGCCAGCAGCCTCGGACAGGGCGAGAGAGAGTACTTC
CASSLGQGEREYF